Presented here are 26 T cell receptor beta chains from one specimen sequenced in a study of blood T cell repertoires in COVID-19. Clones were read by immunoSEQ multiplex PCR, and TCRdb kept only the in-frame ones, dropping some. This table holds about 220,000 clones, 85% to 90% found once. Sequenced sample: PBMCs or T cells enriched from blood (not recorded which). The receptors come from a woman younger than 30 in a cohort exposed to, infected with or recovered from COVID-19 (not recorded which).

The V gene is TRBV10-3, the J gene TRBJ2-5; D call uncertain. In germline, CDR1 is ENHRY, CDR2 SYGVKD. Trimming cost V 3 bases and J 5 bases, with 7 bases left between them. The CDR3 sequence is 12 residues long. CDR3 protein: CAISDGVETQYF. The CDR3 region has the DNA TGTGCCATCAGTGACGGAGTGGAGACCCAGTACTTC.

CDR3 sequence (DNA): TGTGCCAGCAGTTTCGGGGTCCTGGGCTACACCTTC. Residues: CASSFGVLGYTF. V gene TRBV12-3 or TRBV12-4 combines with J gene TRBJ1-2; D ambiguous. Between the trimmed V and J ends, which lost 3 bases and 8 bases, there was a span of 10 bases. This CDR3 is 12 amino acids long.

The table lists this clone with a count of one. The chain recombines TRBV18 with TRBJ2-1, with 12 bases aligning to TRBD1. The trim removed 2 bases at V and 5 bases at J, leaving 4 bases unmatched. The germline CDR1 and CDR2 sequences are KGHSH and LQKENI. The CDR3 totals 16 residues. DNA for the CDR3: TGTGCCAGCTCACCAGGGACAGGGGGCCTCCACAATGAGCAGTTCTTC. Its protein product is CASSPGTGGLHNEQFF.

This clone has just a few counts. This rearrangement joins TRBV5-1 to TRBJ1-1, with TRBD1 identical over 7 bases. CDR1 is SGHRS and CDR2 is YFSETQ in the germline V gene. The junction had 14 bases not matched to a gene; V was cut back by 5 bases and J by 1 base. The CDR3 loop spans 17 amino acids. The CDR3 spells CASRSDRVQWWNTEAFF. DNA of the CDR3: TGCGCCAGCAGGTCCGACAGGGTCCAGTGGTGGAACACTGAAGCTTTCTTT.

The CDR3 coding sequence is TGTGCCAGCAGTTACAGGCAGGTTAGCAATCAGCCCCAGCATTTT. It translates to CASSYRQVSNQPQHF. The chain employs TRBV6-5 and TRBJ1-5; no reliable D call. The CDR3 has 15 residues. Per the germline V gene, CDR1 is MNHEY and CDR2 is SVGAGI. V was clipped by 2 bases and J by 0 bases, with 8 bases between them.

The chain has TRBV5-1 and TRBJ2-1, with 7 bases that match TRBD2. Germline values: CDR1 SGHRS, CDR2 YFSETQ. The CDR3 contains 13 residues. V was pared by 2 bases and J by 10 bases, with 6 bases of the junction left unmatched. The CDR3 DNA is TGCGCCAGCAGCTTCGGGGGGACCAGGGAGCAGTTCTTC. Protein product: CASSFGGTREQFF. Supplemented by reference TRBV5-1 and TRBJ2-1, the full variable domain reads KAGVTQTPRYLIKTRGQQVTLSCSPISGHRSVSWYQQTPGQGLQFLFEYFSETQRNKGNFPGRFSGRQFSNSRSEMNVSTLELGDSALYLCASSFGGTREQFFGPGTRLTVL.

The chain uses TRBV11-3 and TRBJ2-4, with D possibly matching TRBD1 (5 bases). The CDR3 sequence is 12 residues long. The ends were cut back, 1 base at V and 15 bases at J, with 13 bases in the middle. CDR1 is SGHNT, CDR2 YENEEA, per germline. The CDR3 bases are TGTGCCAGCAGCTTAGCGGACACAGGACCGTACTTC. As protein: CASSLADTGPYF. Full variable domain (outside the CDR3, taken from reference TRBV11-3 and TRBJ2-4): EAGVVQSPRYKIIEKKQPVAFWCNPISGHNTLYWYLQNLGQGPELLIRYENEEAVDDSQLPKDRFSAERLKGVDSTLKIQPAELGDSAVYLCASSLADTGPYFGAGTRLSVL.

This chain links TRBV19 with TRBJ1-1, with 11 bases that match TRBD1. Germline CDR1 is LNHDA and CDR2 is SQIVND (reference sequence). This CDR3 comprises 13 residues. Losses at the gene ends were 4 bases for V and 9 bases for J; bases not matched to a gene: 4. Here the CDR3 DNA reads TGTGCCAGTAGTAAAGGGACAGGGGGGAAAGCTTTCTTT. It translates to CASSKGTGGKAFF.

Regarding this clone: Other DNA sequences within the sample encode an identical CDR3. This rearrangement joins TRBV6-5 to TRBJ2-5; 7 bases match TRBD1. The germline CDR1 and CDR2 sequences are MNHEY and SVGAGI. The trim removed 0 bases at V and 5 bases at J, leaving 9 bases unmatched. The CDR3 loop spans 16 amino acids. CDR3 in amino acids: CASSYSSRGQGETQYF. The CDR3 nucleotides read TGTGCCAGCAGTTACTCTAGTAGGGGGCAAGGGGAGACCCAGTACTTC.

The rearrangement joins TRBV28 to TRBJ1-5; 8 nucleotides align to TRBD1. V lost 1 base to trimming and J lost 4 bases; unmatched junction nucleotides: 6. The CDR3 covers 16 residues. The germline CDR1 and CDR2 sequences are MDHEN and SYDVKM. In DNA, the CDR3 is TGTGCCAGCAGTTTATTCGACAGGGGTTGGAATCAGCCCCAGCATTTT. Amino acid sequence: CASSLFDRGWNQPQHF.

The chain links TRBV11-3 to TRBJ1-6; D is ambiguous. CDR1 and CDR2 from the germline V gene are SGHNT and YENEEA. There are 13 residues in the CDR3. Between the trimmed V and J ends, which lost 0 bases and 10 bases, there was a span of 7 bases. CDR3 nucleotides: TGTGCCAGCAGCTTAGATCTCGGGTCACCCCTCCACTTT. Encoded protein: CASSLDLGSPLHF.

V usage is TRBV10-3 and J usage is TRBJ1-4; 7 bases agree with TRBD1. The germline CDR1 and CDR2 sequences are ENHRY and SYGVKD. Trimming took 6 bases from V and 8 from J; bases not matched to a gene: 6. This CDR3 comprises 13 residues. The CDR3 DNA reads TGTGCCATCAGCGGACAGGTCGGGGAAAAACTGTTTTTT. This translates into CAISGQVGEKLFF.

V usage is TRBV12-3 or TRBV12-4 and J usage is TRBJ1-5; a possible D gene is TRBD1 (5 bases). V was pared by 5 bases and J by 6 bases, with 11 bases between. The CDR3 has 13 residues. The CDR3 region has the DNA TGTGCCAGCAGTGCAGGGTATGGTCAGCCCCAGCATTTT. It yields the protein CASSAGYGQPQHF.

The chain joins TRBV2 to TRBJ1-2; possible D gene TRBD1, 5 bases. The germline V gene has CDR1 SNHLY and CDR2 FYNNEI. This CDR3 has 12 amino acids. V lost 2 bases and J lost 7, with 8 bases in between. The CDR3 spells CASSERGGGYTF. CDR3 sequence (DNA): TGTGCCAGCAGTGAAAGGGGAGGTGGCTACACCTTC.

The CDR3 is CASSQNGGYNSPLHF. CDR3 nucleotides: TGCGCCAGCAGCCAAAACGGCGGATATAATTCACCCCTCCACTTT. The chain uses TRBV4-1 and TRBJ1-6; D remains ambiguous. Deletions cut 2 bases from V and 4 bases from J, with 9 bases between. The CDR3 has 15 amino acids. Per the germline V gene, CDR1 is MGHRA and CDR2 is YSYEKL.

The chain links TRBV11-2 to TRBJ1-5; 7 bases map to TRBD1. CDR1 and CDR2 from the germline V gene are SGHAT and FQNNGV. The CDR3 totals 12 residues. The V gene end was trimmed by 6 bases and the J gene end by 10 bases; junction bases not matched to a gene: 6. DNA of the CDR3: TGTGCCAGCAGTTCAGGGGGGTTTCCCCAGCATTTT. It translates to CASSSGGFPQHF.

J is TRBJ2-1 and V is TRBV5-1, with D possibly being TRBD1 (6 bases). The germline V and J ends were trimmed by 5 bases and 2 bases, with 17 bases remaining between them. The CDR3 sequence is 16 residues long. CDR1 SGHRS and CDR2 YFSETQ come from the germline V gene. The CDR3 region is CASSPQGGSAYNEQFF. CDR3 DNA sequence: TGCGCCAGCAGTCCACAGGGCGGGTCGGCCTACAATGAGCAGTTCTTC.

J is TRBJ1-5 and V is TRBV7-6, with D perhaps TRBD1 (6 bases). V lost 1 base, J lost 2 bases, and 9 bases lay in between. The CDR3 extends over 15 amino acids. Germline CDR1 is SGHVS and CDR2 is FNYEAQ. The CDR3 protein is CASSLGAGGNQPQHF. In DNA, the CDR3 is TGTGCCAGCAGCTTAGGGGCAGGGGGCAATCAGCCCCAGCATTTT.

The chain joins TRBV7-2 to TRBJ1-6; TRBD1 agrees at 9 bases. J gave up 6 bases and V 4 bases, and 4 bases lay outside the gene matches. Germline V lookup: CDR1 SGHTA, CDR2 FQGNSA. The length of the CDR3 is 15 residues. CDR3 sequence reads: CASSSPTGGNSPLHF. CDR3 in DNA: TGTGCCAGCAGCTCCCCGACAGGGGGTAATTCACCCCTCCACTTT. The whole variable domain, remainder taken from reference TRBV7-2 and TRBJ1-6, is GAGVSQSPSNKVTEKGKDVELRCDPISGHTALYWYRQSLGQGLEFLIYFQGNSAPDKSGLPSDRFSAERTGGSVSTLTIQRTQQEDSAVYLCASSSPTGGNSPLHFGNGTRLTVT.

The chain joins TRBV24-1 to TRBJ1-2; D gene ambiguous. Germline CDR1 KGHDR, CDR2 SFDVKD. Trimming took off 4 bases at V and 8 bases at J, with 10 bases between the two ends. The CDR3 length is 12 residues. The CDR3 here is CATSEEGLGYTF. The DNA of the CDR3 is TGTGCCACCAGTGAGGAAGGACTGGGCTACACCTTC.

The rearrangement uses TRBV10-3 and TRBJ1-1; D uncertain. Germline-derived CDR1 and CDR2 are ENHRY and SYGVKD. Trimming pared 7 bases from V and 1 base from J, leaving 13 bases between. This CDR3 region has 14 residues. Written as DNA, the CDR3 is TGTGCCATCACCTTCGACAAGGAGAACACTGAAGCTTTCTTT. Protein: CAITFDKENTEAFF.

V and J are TRBV6-5 and TRBJ1-4; no clear D gene. The CDR3 consists of 13 residues. V was shortened by 6 bases and J by 3 bases, with 8 bases between the two germline ends. Germline CDR1 MNHEY, CDR2 SVGAGI. CDR3 protein: CASRASANEKLFF. The CDR3 nucleotides are TGTGCCAGCAGGGCTTCCGCTAATGAAAAACTGTTTTTT.

The genes are TRBV5-6 and TRBJ2-7; D may be TRBD2 (5 bases). The CDR3 is made up of 13 amino acids. CDR1 and CDR2 from the germline V gene are SGHDT and YYEEEE. V lost 4 bases to trimming and J lost 0 bases, with 8 bases between them. CDR3 sequence reads: CASSLRDSYEQYF. The CDR3 DNA is TGTGCCAGCAGCCTCCGGGACTCCTACGAGCAGTACTTC.

The CDR3 nucleotides are TGTGCCAGTAGTATAGAGAGCGCCTGGAACACTGAAGCTTTCTTT. This codes for CASSIESAWNTEAFF. The chain has TRBV19 and TRBJ1-1; the D is unclear. V was trimmed by 0 bases and J by 1 base, leaving 9 bases between them. Germline loops: CDR1 LNHDA, CDR2 SQIVND (reference sequence). This CDR3 is 15 amino acids long.

The rearrangement joins TRBV11-2 to TRBJ2-1, with TRBD1 matching 8 bases. Germline CDR1 SGHAT, CDR2 FQNNGV. V shed 4 bases, J shed 1 base, and the junction held 3 bases outside the gene matches. This CDR3 has 15 amino acids. CDR3 in amino acids: CASSSGQGSYNEQFF. For the CDR3, the DNA is TGTGCCAGCAGCTCCGGACAGGGATCCTACAATGAGCAGTTCTTC.

The chain is built from TRBV12-5 and TRBJ1-6; 7 bases are shared with TRBD1. J was trimmed by 9 bases and V by 4 bases; bases with no gene match: 12. Per the germline V gene, CDR1 is LGHNT and CDR2 is FRNRAP. CDR3 length equals 16 residues. The CDR3 sequence: CASGSGWRGGGSPLHF. In DNA, the CDR3 is TGTGCTAGTGGTTCTGGTTGGAGAGGGGGCGGTTCACCCCTCCACTTT.